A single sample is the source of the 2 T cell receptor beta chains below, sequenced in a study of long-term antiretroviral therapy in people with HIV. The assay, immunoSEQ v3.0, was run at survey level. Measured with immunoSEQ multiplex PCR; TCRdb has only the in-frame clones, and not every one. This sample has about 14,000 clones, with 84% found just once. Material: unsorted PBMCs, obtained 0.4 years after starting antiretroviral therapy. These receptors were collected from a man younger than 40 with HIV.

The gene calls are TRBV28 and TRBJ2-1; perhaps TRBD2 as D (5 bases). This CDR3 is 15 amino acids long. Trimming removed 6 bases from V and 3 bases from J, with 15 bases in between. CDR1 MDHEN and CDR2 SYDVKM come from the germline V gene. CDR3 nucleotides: TGTGCCAGCAGCTTGGGAGTGACCATCTACAATGAGCAGTTCTTC. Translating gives CASSLGVTIYNEQFF.

This CDR3 reads CASSQVTGTGLAGRTDTQYF. DNA of the CDR3: TGTGCCAGCAGCCAAGTGACGGGCACAGGACTAGCGGGCCGCACAGATACGCAGTATTTT. This chain connects TRBV14 to TRBJ2-3; 11 bases align to TRBD2. The germline V gene has CDR1 SGHDN and CDR2 FVKESK. V gave up 1 base and J gave up 1 base; unmatched junction bases: 13. CDR3 length: 20 amino acids.